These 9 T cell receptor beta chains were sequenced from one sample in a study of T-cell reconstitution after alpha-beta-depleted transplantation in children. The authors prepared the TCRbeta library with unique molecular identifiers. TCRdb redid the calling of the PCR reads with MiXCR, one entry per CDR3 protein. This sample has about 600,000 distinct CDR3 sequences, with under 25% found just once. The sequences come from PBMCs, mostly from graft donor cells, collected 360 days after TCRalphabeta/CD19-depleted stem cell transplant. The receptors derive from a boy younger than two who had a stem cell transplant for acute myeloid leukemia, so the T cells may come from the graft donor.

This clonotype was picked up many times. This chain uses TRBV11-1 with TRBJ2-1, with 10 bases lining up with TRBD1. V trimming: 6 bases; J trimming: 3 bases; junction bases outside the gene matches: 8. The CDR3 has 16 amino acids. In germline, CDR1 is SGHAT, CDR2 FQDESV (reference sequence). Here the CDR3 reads CASRRPGQGYYNEQFF. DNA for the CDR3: TGTGCCAGCAGACGCCCGGGACAGGGGTACTACAATGAGCAGTTCTTC.

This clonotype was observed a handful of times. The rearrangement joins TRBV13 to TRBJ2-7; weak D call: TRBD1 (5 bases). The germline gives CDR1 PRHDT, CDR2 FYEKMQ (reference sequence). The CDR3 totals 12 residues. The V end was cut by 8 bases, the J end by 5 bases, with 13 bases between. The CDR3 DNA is TGTGCCAGCGGGCAGGGCACCCACGAGCAGTACTTC. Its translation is CASGQGTHEQYF.

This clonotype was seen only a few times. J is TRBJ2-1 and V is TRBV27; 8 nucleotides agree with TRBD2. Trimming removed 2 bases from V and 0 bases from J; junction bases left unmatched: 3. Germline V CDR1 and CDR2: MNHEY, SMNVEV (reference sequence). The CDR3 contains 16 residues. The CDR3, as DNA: TGTGCCAGCAGTTTAGACACTAGCGGCTCCTACAATGAGCAGTTCTTC. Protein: CASSLDTSGSYNEQFF.

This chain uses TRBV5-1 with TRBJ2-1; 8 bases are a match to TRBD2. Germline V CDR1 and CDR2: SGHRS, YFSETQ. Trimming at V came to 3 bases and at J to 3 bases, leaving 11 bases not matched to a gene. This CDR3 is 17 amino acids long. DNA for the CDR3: TGCGCCAGCAGCTCCCCAACGACGGGGGGGGGCTACAATGAGCAGTTCTTC. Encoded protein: CASSSPTTGGGYNEQFF.

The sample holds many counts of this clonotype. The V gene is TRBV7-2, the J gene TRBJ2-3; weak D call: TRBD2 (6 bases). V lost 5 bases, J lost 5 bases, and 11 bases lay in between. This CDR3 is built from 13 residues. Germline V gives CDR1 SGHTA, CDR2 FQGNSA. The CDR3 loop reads CASSPPGVDTQYF. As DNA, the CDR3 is TGTGCCAGCAGCCCCCCGGGGGTAGATACGCAGTATTTT. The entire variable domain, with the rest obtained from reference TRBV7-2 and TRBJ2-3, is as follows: GAGVSQSPSNKVTEKGKDVELRCDPISGHTALYWYRQSLGQGLEFLIYFQGNSAPDKSGLPSDRFSAERTGGSVSTLTIQRTQQEDSAVYLCASSPPGVDTQYFGPGTRLTVL.

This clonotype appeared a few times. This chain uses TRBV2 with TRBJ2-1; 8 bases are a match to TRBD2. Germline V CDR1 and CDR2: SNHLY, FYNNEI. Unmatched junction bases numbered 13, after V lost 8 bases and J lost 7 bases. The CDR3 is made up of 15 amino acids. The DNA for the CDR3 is TGTGCCAGCCGGGGGGGCGTCGGGGTTTGGAATGAGCAGTTCTTC. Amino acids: CASRGGVGVWNEQFF.

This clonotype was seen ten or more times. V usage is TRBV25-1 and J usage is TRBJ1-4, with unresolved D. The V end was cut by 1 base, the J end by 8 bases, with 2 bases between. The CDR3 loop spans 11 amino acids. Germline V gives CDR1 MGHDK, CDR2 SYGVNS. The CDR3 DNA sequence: TGTGCCAGCAGTGAATCCGAAAAACTGTTTTTT. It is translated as CASSESEKLFF.

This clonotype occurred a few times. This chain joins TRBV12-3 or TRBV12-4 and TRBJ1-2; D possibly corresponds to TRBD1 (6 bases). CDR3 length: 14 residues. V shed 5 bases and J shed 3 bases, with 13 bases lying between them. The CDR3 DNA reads TGTGCCAGCAGTCTACAGGGAATCGACTATGGCTACACCTTC. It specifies CASSLQGIDYGYTF.

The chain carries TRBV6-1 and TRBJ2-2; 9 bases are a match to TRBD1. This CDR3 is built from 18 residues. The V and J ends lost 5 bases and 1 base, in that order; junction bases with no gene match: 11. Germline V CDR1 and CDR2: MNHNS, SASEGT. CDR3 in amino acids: CASSTTTGGEGNTGELFF. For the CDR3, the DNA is TGTGCCAGCAGTACCACGACAGGGGGAGAAGGGAACACCGGGGAGCTGTTTTTT.